A single sample is the source of the 11 T cell receptor beta chains below, sequenced in a study of CD8 T cell repertoires and HIV-1 epitope variants. Sequencing was performed with immunoSEQ multiplex PCR; in TCRdb, only in-frame clones are kept and a portion is missing. This table has tens of thousands of clones, approximately 70% appearing once. Specimen: uncultured baseline CD8+ T cells from peripheral blood mononuclear cells (PBMCs). The receptors come from a male donor with HIV.

The chain has TRBV7-2 and TRBJ2-7; D remains unclear. V was pared by 6 bases and J by 4 bases, with 13 bases between. From germline, CDR1 is SGHTA and CDR2 FQGNSA. The CDR3 is made up of 13 amino acids. The CDR3 nucleotides read TGTGCCAGCAGGGGCGGTCTCAGTTACGAGCAGTACTTC. The encoded protein is CASRGGLSYEQYF.

The chain uses TRBV18 and TRBJ2-5; weak D call: TRBD1 (5 bases). Between the trimmed V and J ends, which lost 3 bases and 5 bases, there was a span of 10 bases. The germline V gene encodes CDR1 KGHSH and CDR2 LQKENI. The CDR3 has 13 residues. CDR3 in amino acids: CASSPGPGETQYF. CDR3 nucleotide sequence: TGTGCCAGCTCACCCGGCCCAGGGGAGACCCAGTACTTC.

The chain has TRBV6-5 and TRBJ2-7; TRBD1 matches at 8 bases. Germline lookup yields CDR1 MNHEY and CDR2 SVGAGI. The CDR3 consists of 15 residues. With V trimmed by 5 bases and J by 6 bases, 12 bases remained unmatched. The CDR3 DNA follows: TGTGCCAGCAGTCGACTCGGTCAGGGGGCCGGCGAGCAGTACTTC. This sequence encodes CASSRLGQGAGEQYF.

V is TRBV7-9 and J is TRBJ2-3; 8 nucleotides agree with TRBD2. The CDR3 covers 15 residues. Germline V CDR1 and CDR2: SEHNR, FQNEAQ (reference sequence). V lost 1 base to trimming and J lost 2 bases; unmatched junction nucleotides: 2. The CDR3 nucleotides are TGTGCCAGCAGCTTAGGTAGCGGGACCACAGATACGCAGTATTTT. Amino acids: CASSLGSGTTDTQYF.

The chain recombines TRBV10-3 with TRBJ1-6; TRBD1 aligns across 9 bases. This CDR3 has 12 residues. Germline V gives CDR1 ENHRY, CDR2 SYGVKD. CDR3 sequence: CAGRTGESPLHF. The CDR3 DNA reads TGTGCAGGGAGGACAGGGGAGTCACCCCTCCACTTT.

This rearrangement joins TRBV5-4 to TRBJ2-5; weak D call: TRBD1 (6 bases). The germline V gene has CDR1 SGHNT and CDR2 YYREEE (reference sequence). The CDR3 extends over 14 amino acids. V was pared by 4 bases and J by 4 bases, with 14 bases between. The CDR3 here is CASSPPGQPETQYF. The DNA of the CDR3 is TGTGCCAGCAGCCCCCCCGGACAGCCAGAGACCCAGTACTTC. Full variable domain (missing parts from reference TRBV5-4 and TRBJ2-5): ETGVTQSPTHLIKTRGQQVTLRCSSQSGHNTVSWYQQALGQGPQFIFQYYREEENGRGNFPPRFSGLQFPNYSSELNVNALELDDSALYLCASSPPGQPETQYFGPGTRLLVL.

V is TRBV28 and J is TRBJ2-7; no clear D gene. Germline V gene data show CDR1 as MDHEN and CDR2 as SYDVKM. This CDR3 contains 18 residues. The germline V and J ends were trimmed by 5 bases and 2 bases, with 25 bases remaining between them. CDR3 in amino acids: CASSRGIVGNQHPYEQYF. CDR3 sequence (DNA): TGTGCCAGCAGTCGAGGCATCGTAGGGAACCAACATCCCTACGAGCAGTACTTC.

The genes are TRBV5-4 and TRBJ2-1; perhaps D is TRBD1 or TRBD2 (5 bases each). The CDR3 runs to 19 residues. Per germline, CDR1 SGHNT and CDR2 YYREEE (reference sequence). V gave up 7 bases and J gave up 1 base, with 27 bases separating them. In DNA form, the CDR3 reads TGTGCCAGCGGAACTAGGGGTGATGTTTGGGCGATATCCTACAATGAGCAGTTCTTC. Its translation is CASGTRGDVWAISYNEQFF.

This clone was counted only a few times. V is TRBV28 and J is TRBJ1-1; D is possibly TRBD1 (5 bases). CDR1 is MDHEN, CDR2 SYDVKM, per germline. V was pared by 10 bases and J by 1 base, with 7 bases between. This CDR3 has 11 amino acids. Here the CDR3 reads CATTGNTEAFF. The CDR3, as DNA: TGTGCCACCACAGGGAACACTGAAGCTTTCTTT.

This sequence joins TRBV6-1 and TRBJ1-1; weak D call: TRBD1 (5 bases). Trimming stripped 3 bases from V and 1 base from J, with 12 bases between. CDR1 is MNHNS and CDR2 is SASEGT in the germline V gene. The CDR3 length is 15 residues. Here the CDR3 DNA reads TGTGCCAGCAGTGATTTCAGGGATTGGAACACTGAAGCTTTCTTT. This translates into CASSDFRDWNTEAFF.

This clone appeared once. The chain links TRBV19 to TRBJ2-3; D perhaps matches TRBD2 (6 bases). This CDR3 contains 13 residues. The V and J ends lost 7 bases and 6 bases respectively, with 14 bases between them. CDR1 is LNHDA and CDR2 is SQIVND in the germline V gene (reference sequence). The CDR3 here is CASIGSGPDTQYF. CDR3 bases: TGTGCCAGTATTGGTAGCGGACCCGATACGCAGTATTTT.